The 4 T cell receptor beta chains below come from one sample, sequenced in a study of radiation and T cells in renal cell carcinoma. The time point denotes: blood 2 weeks post-SBRT. Treatment noted: 15 Gy SBRT to primary tumor, nephrectomy 4 weeks later. Data came from immunoSEQ multiplex PCR; TCRdb stores just in-frame clones and leaves some out. The profile shows about 130,000 clones, 80% to 90% of them singletons. Sample: blood, taken from a patient whose treatment included radiotherapy and nephrectomy. These receptor sequences come from a woman aged 60-75 years with renal cell carcinoma.

This rearrangement joins TRBV5-8 to TRBJ2-1; TRBD2 matches 11 bases. Per germline, CDR1 SGHTS and CDR2 YDEGEE. The CDR3 is 15 residues long. The trim removed 7 bases at V and 3 bases at J, leaving 6 bases unmatched. The CDR3 loop reads CASPGTSGVYNEQFF. The CDR3 coding sequence is TGTGCCAGCCCCGGGACTAGCGGAGTCTACAATGAGCAGTTCTTC.

The V call is TRBV10-2, the J call TRBJ1-1; D unclear. This CDR3 contains 11 residues. Per germline, CDR1 WSHSY and CDR2 SAAADI. Trimming cost V 5 bases and J 7 bases, with 8 bases left between them. CDR3 DNA sequence: TGCGCCAGCAGTAAGGACGGTGAAGCTTTCTTT. Residues: CASSKDGEAFF.

This chain joins TRBV7-2 and TRBJ2-7; D remains unclear. This CDR3 has 12 amino acids. V lost 5 bases and J lost 0, with 5 bases in between. Germline V lookup: CDR1 SGHTA, CDR2 FQGNSA. The CDR3 reads CASSRFSYEQYF. The CDR3 region has the DNA TGTGCCAGCAGCCGGTTCTCCTACGAGCAGTACTTC.

The chain carries TRBV7-9 and TRBJ1-1, with D possibly matching TRBD1 (6 bases). Germline CDR1 and CDR2: SEHNR and FQNEAQ (reference sequence). V was clipped by 3 bases and J by 4 bases, with 12 bases between them. The CDR3 spans 14 residues. The CDR3 sequence: CASSFPGEGTEAFF. DNA of the CDR3: TGTGCCAGCAGCTTCCCAGGGGAGGGCACTGAAGCTTTCTTT. Using reference TRBV7-9 and TRBJ1-1 for the parts outside the CDR3, the full variable domain is DTGVSQNPRHKITKRGQNVTFRCDPISEHNRLYWYRQTLGQGPEFLTYFQNEAQLEKSRLLSDRFSAERPKGSFSTLEIQRTEQGDSAMYLCASSFPGEGTEAFFGQGTRLTVV.